This is a list of T cell receptor beta chains from one sample in a study of cytomegalovirus exposure and HLA in healthy donors. Some clones are missing from TCRdb's copy, which holds only in-frame ones; the method was immunoSEQ multiplex PCR. The data hold around 190,000 clones, with about 85% observed a single time. The sequencing input was PBMCs. The receptor source for this set is a man between 18 and 29 years old in good health and CMV-seropositive. Each CDR3 is given with its conserved first and last residue. The order of the fields is clone size, D gene, V gene, J gene, CDR3 protein, CDR3 DNA. D genes are given only for firm matches. Only some rows state a clone size, as once, few, many or a class for expanded clones.

-	TRBD2	TRBV7-6	TRBJ2-7	CASSPGLAAYEQYF	TGTGCCAGCAGCCCGGGACTAGCCGCATACGAGCAGTACTTC
-	TRBD1	TRBV28	TRBJ1-1	CASTLDRRAATEAFF	TGTGCCAGCACCTTGGACAGGAGAGCGGCCACTGAAGCTTTCTTT
few	TRBD1	TRBV5-1	TRBJ1-2	CASSPTGVDGYTF	TGCGCCAGCAGCCCTACAGGGGTGGATGGCTACACCTTC
-	-	TRBV10-3	TRBJ2-7	CAISETQYFTSSYEQYF	TGTGCCATCAGTGAAACCCAATATTTTACAAGCTCCTACGAGCAGTACTTC
-	TRBD1	TRBV30	TRBJ1-1	CAWRWTGFSFMNTEAFF	TGTGCCTGGAGGTGGACAGGCTTCTCATTCATGAACACTGAAGCTTTCTTT
once	TRBD2	TRBV11-3	TRBJ2-3	CASSLGKREGQDTQYF	TGTGCCAGCAGCTTAGGGAAGCGGGAGGGCCAAGATACGCAGTATTTT
-	-	TRBV5-1	TRBJ2-2	CASSSQGNTGELFF	TGCGCCAGCAGCTCACAGGGGAACACCGGGGAGCTGTTTTTT
-	-	TRBV27	TRBJ1-4	CASSSVSTNEKLFF	TGTGCCAGCAGTTCTGTCAGTACTAATGAAAAACTGTTTTTT
-	-	TRBV30	TRBJ2-2	CAWRRDHAPGELFF	TGTGCCTGGAGGCGGGACCATGCACCCGGGGAGCTGTTTTTT
-	-	TRBV28	TRBJ2-2	CASIRGGSTGELFF	TGTGCCAGCATCCGAGGAGGGAGCACCGGGGAGCTGTTTTTT
-	TRBD2	TRBV7-2	TRBJ2-2	CASSSRLAPGELFF	TGTGCCAGCAGCTCCCGACTAGCCCCCGGGGAGCTGTTTTTT
-	-	TRBV7-9	TRBJ2-7	CASSFSDEQYF	TGTGCCAGCAGCTTTTCAGATGAGCAGTACTTC
-	-	TRBV5-6	TRBJ1-1	CASSLAGGSAEAFF	TGTGCCAGCAGCTTGGCCGGAGGAAGCGCTGAAGCTTTCTTT
-	TRBD1	TRBV27	TRBJ1-3	CASGDRVSGNTIYF	TGTGCCAGCGGGGACAGGGTGTCTGGAAACACCATATATTTT
-	-	TRBV28	TRBJ2-3	CASSPHYRQGTDTQYF	TGTGCCAGCAGTCCACATTACCGACAGGGCACAGATACGCAGTATTTT
-	-	TRBV5-1	TRBJ1-2	CASSPGSDNGYTF	TGCGCCAGCAGCCCGGGGAGCGATAATGGCTACACCTTC
once	-	TRBV28	TRBJ2-3	CASSSHYHTDTQYF	TGTGCCAGCAGTTCTCACTACCACACAGATACGCAGTATTTT
-	-	TRBV6-1	TRBJ1-1	CASSSQELNTEAFF	TGTGCCAGCAGCTCACAGGAATTGAACACTGAAGCTTTCTTT
-	-	TRBV6-1	TRBJ2-7	CASSVGQIYEQYF	TGTGCCAGCAGTGTAGGACAGATCTACGAGCAGTACTTC
-	TRBD1	TRBV11-3	TRBJ2-5	CASSLGDRGSETQYF	TGTGCCAGCAGCTTAGGGGACAGGGGATCTGAGACCCAGTACTTC
-	-	TRBV2	TRBJ1-5	CASSPESNQPQHF	TGTGCCAGCAGCCCCGAGAGCAATCAGCCCCAGCATTTT
-	TRBD1	TRBV7-9	TRBJ2-7	CASSLAPGTGPEEQYF	TGTGCCAGCAGCTTAGCGCCCGGGACAGGGCCTGAGGAGCAGTACTTC
-	TRBD1	TRBV10-3	TRBJ2-7	CAIGLDGQGAYEQYF	TGTGCCATCGGGCTTGACGGACAGGGGGCCTACGAGCAGTACTTC
many	-	TRBV6-5	TRBJ2-1	CAQRGDSEQFF	TGTGCCCAGCGCGGGGACTCAGAGCAGTTCTTC
once	TRBD2	TRBV27	TRBJ2-3	CASSPGTSGPTDTQYF	TGTGCCAGCAGTCCGGGGACTAGCGGGCCAACAGATACGCAGTATTTT
-	TRBD1	TRBV15	TRBJ2-3	CATSRGSSGTGGTDTQYF	TGTGCCACCAGCAGAGGCTCTTCCGGGACAGGGGGCACAGATACGCAGTATTTT
-	TRBD1	TRBV27	TRBJ2-7	CASSFSGTGTYEQYF	TGTGCCAGCAGTTTCTCCGGGACAGGGACCTACGAGCAGTACTTC
once	-	TRBV11-3	TRBJ2-7	CASSLDREGPSYEQYF	TGTGCCAGCAGCTTAGATCGTGAGGGCCCCTCCTACGAGCAGTACTTC
-	-	TRBV30	TRBJ2-2	CAWTGGRELFF	TGTGCCTGGACAGGGGGGAGGGAGCTGTTTTTT
-	-	TRBV7-9	TRBJ2-7	CASSLKGEYEQYF	TGTGCCAGCAGCTTAAAGGGGGAGTACGAGCAGTACTTC
-	-	TRBV5-1	TRBJ2-2	CASSLPSSQTGELFF	TGCGCCAGCAGCTTGCCATCTAGTCAAACCGGGGAGCTGTTTTTT
-	-	TRBV7-8	TRBJ1-5	CASSSRVSQPQHF	TGTGCCAGCAGCTCGCGGGTTTCTCAGCCCCAGCATTTT
once	TRBD2	TRBV9	TRBJ2-3	CASSVSLAGSTDTQYF	TGTGCCAGCAGCGTATCTCTAGCGGGGAGCACAGATACGCAGTATTTT
-	-	TRBV9	TRBJ1-3	CASSQGGGSGNTIYF	TGTGCCAGCAGCCAAGGGGGGGGTTCTGGAAACACCATATATTTT
once	-	TRBV7-9	TRBJ1-3	CASSLSGNTIYF	TGTGCCAGCAGCCTCTCGGGAAACACCATATATTTT
-	-	TRBV5-6	TRBJ2-1	CASSFTYNEQFF	TGTGCCAGCAGCTTTACCTACAATGAGCAGTTCTTC
-	TRBD2	TRBV9	TRBJ2-5	CASSVGTSGQETQYF	TGTGCCAGCAGCGTAGGTACTAGCGGGCAAGAGACCCAGTACTTC
-	TRBD1	TRBV27	TRBJ2-7	CASSLYDRAAYEQYF	TGTGCCAGCAGTCTCTACGACAGGGCCGCCTACGAGCAGTACTTC
-	-	TRBV19	TRBJ1-5	CASTEQSSNQPQHF	TGTGCCAGTACCGAACAAAGTAGCAATCAGCCCCAGCATTTT
few	-	TRBV27	TRBJ1-1	CASSLEMNTEAFF	TGTGCCAGCAGTTTAGAGATGAACACTGAAGCTTTCTTT
-	TRBD2	TRBV10-2	TRBJ2-1	CASLPSGRTHSYNEQFF	TGCGCCAGCCTTCCTAGCGGGAGGACCCATTCCTACAATGAGCAGTTCTTC
-	-	TRBV2	TRBJ1-2	CASSEALGDGYTF	TGTGCCAGCAGTGAAGCGTTGGGAGATGGCTACACCTTC
-	TRBD1	TRBV11-2	TRBJ2-7	CASSFPGQGAYEQYF	TGTGCCAGCAGCTTTCCGGGACAGGGGGCCTACGAGCAGTACTTC
-	-	TRBV6-5	TRBJ2-2	CASSWGAGELFF	TGTGCCAGCAGCTGGGGGGCCGGGGAGCTGTTTTTT
-	-	TRBV2	TRBJ1-2	CASRGGGGGYTF	TGTGCCAGCAGGGGTGGGGGGGGTGGCTACACCTTC
once	TRBD1	TRBV2	TRBJ2-7	CASRDREGYEQYF	TGTGCCAGCCGGGACAGGGAGGGTTACGAGCAGTACTTC
-	TRBD2	TRBV9	TRBJ2-5	CASSPRTSTETQYF	TGTGCCAGCAGCCCACGGACTAGCACCGAGACCCAGTACTTC
-	TRBD2	TRBV5-1	TRBJ2-7	CASSGPLAGGPDEQYF	TGCGCCAGCAGCGGACCCTTAGCGGGAGGGCCGGACGAGCAGTACTTC
-	-	TRBV4-1	TRBJ2-6	CASSQWGGGANVLTF	TGCGCCAGCAGCCAATGGGGAGGTGGGGCCAACGTCCTGACTTTC
-	-	TRBV7-2	TRBJ1-2	CASSLFGGGDGYTF	TGTGCCAGCAGCTTATTTGGCGGGGGGGATGGCTACACCTTC
few	-	TRBV30	TRBJ1-5	CAWSVGHMNQPQHF	TGTGCCTGGAGTGTGGGACATATGAATCAGCCCCAGCATTTT
few	-	TRBV28	TRBJ2-7	CASSHLAVGTYEQYF	TGTGCCAGCAGCCACTTGGCGGTAGGGACATACGAGCAGTACTTC
few	-	TRBV10-1	TRBJ2-1	CASSLRRGAGPDNEQFF	TGCGCCAGCAGCCTCAGACGAGGGGCGGGACCTGACAATGAGCAGTTCTTC
-	TRBD1	TRBV27	TRBJ2-7	CASSIRQGGYEQYF	TGTGCCAGCAGTATTAGACAGGGGGGGTACGAGCAGTACTTC
-	TRBD1	TRBV7-6	TRBJ1-5	CASSRQGINQPQHF	TGTGCCAGCAGCCGACAGGGAATCAATCAGCCCCAGCATTTT